In its sample, the clone carrying this TCR beta chain was seen a few times. Antigen: not known. Distinct nucleotide sequences in the sample also encode this CDR3. Once RNA had been extracted, it was reverse transcribed into cDNA to act as the sequencing template. Assay: immunoSEQ multiplex PCR; the TCRdb copy retains only in-frame clones and omits some. The sample has 210,000 or so clones, around 66% seen once. This specimen comes from a study of CD8+ T cells in alopecia areata. Study-wide context: Twice daily, treated patients received 5 to 10 mg of oral tofacitinib. Study outcomes and limitations: The study found that many expanded lesional clones persisted in scalp and blood during tofacitinib. Lesional scalp, especially alopecia totalis/universalis, showed higher clonality than normal scalp.

V lost 4 bases to trimming and J lost 3 bases, with 7 bases between them. CDR3 length: 11 residues. Germline V gives CDR1 SQVTM, CDR2 ANQGSEA. Treatment denoted: oral pan-JAK inhibitor, 5-10 mg twice daily. Sequencing was performed on CD4+ T cells sorted from blood, taken at week 44, from a patient treated with tofacitinib. The rearrangement uses TRBV29-1 and TRBJ2-7, with D possibly matching TRBD1 (5 bases). The TCR sequence derives from a human donor with alopecia areata. The CDR3 loop is CSVGQNYEQYF. In DNA form, the CDR3 reads TGCAGCGTTGGACAGAACTACGAGCAGTACTTC.